A selection of T cell receptor beta chains follows, all from one sample in a study of regulatory T cells in long-lasting Graves disease. TCRdb re-called the multiplex PCR reads through MiXCR, storing one row per CDR3 protein. The sample yields about 450,000 distinct CDR3 sequences, 13% to 15% seen once. These data also formed part of another study, on T cells in Graves' hyperthyroidism and ophthalmopathy.

The input for sequencing was peripheral blood mononuclear cells (PBMCs), taken at new diagnosis, from a patient treated with antithyroid drugs. The receptors were gathered from a woman between 45 and 60 years old with Graves disease. The CDR3 runs from the conserved cysteine through the conserved F or W. D genes are given only for firm matches. Rows may omit the clone size; those that give it use once, few, many or a size class.

j_gene	d_gene	v_gene	abundance	CDR3aa	CDR3nt
TRBJ2-4	TRBD2	TRBV20-1	few	CSAWDYNKNIQYF	TGCAGTGCTTGGGACTACAACAAAAACATTCAGTACTTC
TRBJ2-7	-	TRBV7-8	many	CASSLDTGTYYEQYF	TGTGCCAGCAGCTTAGACACCGGGACATACTACGAGCAGTACTTC
TRBJ1-1	-	TRBV3-1	-	CASSLQPQRLNPYTEAFF	TGTGCCAGCAGCCTGCAGCCACAGCGTCTAAACCCGTACACTGAAGCTTTCTTT
TRBJ2-7	TRBD1	TRBV5-1	few	CASSLDGTDYYEQYF	TGCGCCAGCAGCTTGGATGGGACAGATTATTACGAGCAGTACTTC
TRBJ2-5	-	TRBV5-1	few	CASSLTPGDYETQYF	TGCGCCAGCAGCTTGACACCCGGGGATTACGAGACCCAGTACTTC
TRBJ2-1	TRBD2	TRBV10-3	-	CAISGSETSGGSYNEQFF	TGTGCCATCAGTGGGTCAGAGACTAGCGGAGGGTCCTACAATGAGCAGTTCTTC
TRBJ2-7	-	TRBV6-2/TRBV6-3	many	CASSYSGKRGYEQYF	TGTGCCAGCAGTTACAGCGGGAAAAGGGGGTACGAGCAGTACTTC
TRBJ1-2	-	TRBV28	few	CASSTSTYNYGYTF	TGTGCCAGCAGTACTAGCACTTACAACTATGGCTACACCTTC
TRBJ2-7	TRBD1	TRBV20-1	few	CSGRGRGWYSYEQYF	TGCAGTGGCAGGGGCAGGGGGTGGTACTCCTACGAGCAGTACTTC
TRBJ2-2	-	TRBV5-1	many	CASSLGRSQGTGELFF	TGCGCCAGCAGCTTGGGGCGGAGTCAAGGCACCGGGGAGCTGTTTTTT
TRBJ2-1	TRBD1	TRBV7-3	many	CASSSDRPPYNEQFF	TGTGCCAGCAGCTCGGACAGGCCTCCCTACAATGAGCAGTTCTTC
TRBJ2-2	TRBD1	TRBV28	few	CASKSGTGYTGELFF	TGTGCCAGCAAGTCCGGGACAGGATACACCGGGGAGCTGTTTTTT
TRBJ2-1	-	TRBV3-1	many	CASSQDGGTQFF	TGTGCCAGCAGCCAAGACGGGGGAACGCAGTTCTTC
TRBJ1-2	-	TRBV12-5	few	CASGSDGAYGYTF	TGTGCTAGTGGTTCTGACGGGGCCTATGGCTACACCTTC
TRBJ2-3	TRBD2	TRBV5-1	many	CASSFSGTSLNTQYF	TGCGCCAGCAGCTTTTCCGGGACTAGTTTAAATACGCAGTATTTT
TRBJ2-5	-	TRBV19	few	CASSIGPLVSWETQYF	TGTGCCAGTAGTATAGGACCGCTAGTGAGCTGGGAGACCCAGTACTTC
TRBJ1-5	-	TRBV20-1	many	CSAKGRAQPQHF	TGCAGTGCTAAGGGGCGAGCTCAGCCCCAGCATTTT
TRBJ2-3	-	TRBV2	many	CASSDDRPPTTTDTQYF	TGTGCCAGCAGTGATGACAGGCCGCCAACTACCACAGATACGCAGTATTTT
TRBJ1-5	-	TRBV2	-	CASSGTRDGSQPQHF	TGTGCCAGCAGTGGGACCCGGGACGGATCGCAGCCCCAGCATTTT
TRBJ2-7	-	TRBV2	many	CASSEGRFYEQYF	TGTGCCAGCAGTGAAGGAAGATTCTACGAGCAGTACTTC
TRBJ1-6	TRBD1	TRBV3-1	many	CASSPDRVDSPLHF	TGCGCCAGCAGCCCGGACAGGGTAGATTCACCCCTCCACTTT
TRBJ1-2	-	TRBV24-1	few	CATSDRTGINGYTF	TGTGCCACCAGTGATCGTACAGGTATTAATGGCTACACCTTC
TRBJ2-1	TRBD2	TRBV5-1	many	CASSLAPGGSYNEQFF	TGCGCCAGCAGCTTGGCCCCGGGAGGCTCCTACAATGAGCAGTTCTTC
TRBJ1-1	-	TRBV7-9	-	CASSANSLESTEAFF	TGTGCCAGCAGCGCAAACAGCCTTGAGAGCACTGAAGCTTTCTTT
TRBJ2-3	TRBD2	TRBV28	-	CASSLGRGGLNRDTQYF	TGTGCCAGCAGTTTAGGTCGCGGGGGACTAAATCGTGATACGCAGTATTTT
TRBJ1-1	-	TRBV20-1	many	CSAQRLGTNPNTEAFF	TGCAGTGCCCAGAGACTCGGGACAAACCCGAACACTGAAGCTTTCTTT
TRBJ2-7	-	TRBV5-5	few	CASSLNGASMTYEQYF	TGTGCCAGCAGCTTGAATGGGGCGTCCATGACCTACGAGCAGTACTTC
TRBJ1-6	-	TRBV28	many	CASRTTGPYNSPLHF	TGTGCCAGCAGGACCACAGGTCCCTATAATTCACCCCTCCACTTT
TRBJ2-5	-	TRBV6-1	few	CASSEAGGETQYF	TGTGCCAGCAGTGAAGCCGGAGGAGAGACCCAGTACTTC
TRBJ2-5	-	TRBV4-1	-	CASSQEDRWETQYF	TGCGCCAGCAGCCAAGAAGACCGGTGGGAGACCCAGTACTTC
TRBJ1-4	TRBD1	TRBV2	many	CASARGTGVTNEKLFF	TGTGCCAGCGCCAGGGGGACAGGGGTTACTAATGAAAAACTGTTTTTT
TRBJ1-1	TRBD1	TRBV27	many	CASSYGRTGGARTEAFF	TGTGCCAGCAGTTACGGGAGGACAGGGGGCGCGAGGACTGAAGCTTTCTTT
TRBJ1-2	-	TRBV6-2/TRBV6-3	many	CASSYSSGSPNYGYTF	TGTGCCAGCAGTTACTCATCGGGCTCCCCTAACTATGGCTACACCTTC
TRBJ2-3	-	TRBV7-6	many	CASSLPGGRFTDTQYF	TGTGCCAGCAGCTTACCTGGGGGAAGGTTCACAGATACGCAGTATTTT
TRBJ2-7	-	TRBV18	many	CASSPGGPYEQYF	TGTGCCAGCTCACCAGGGGGACCTTACGAGCAGTACTTC
TRBJ2-3	-	TRBV11-2	-	CASSFDGRSTDTQYF	TGTGCCAGCAGCTTCGATGGCAGAAGCACAGATACGCAGTATTTT
TRBJ2-7	TRBD2	TRBV29-1	few	CSVDSTSGSYEQYF	TGCAGCGTTGATTCGACTAGCGGGAGTTACGAGCAGTACTTC
TRBJ2-7	TRBD1	TRBV5-1	many	CASSSIASRDRAYEQYF	TGCGCCAGCAGCTCCATCGCGTCTCGGGACAGGGCCTACGAGCAGTACTTC
TRBJ2-5	TRBD2	TRBV7-3	-	CASSLELAGPSETQYF	TGTGCCAGCAGCCTAGAACTAGCGGGGCCGTCCGAGACCCAGTACTTC
TRBJ2-1	TRBD2	TRBV7-9	many	CASSLYGLAGGVYEQFF	TGTGCCAGCAGCTTATATGGACTAGCGGGAGGGGTCTATGAGCAGTTCTTC
TRBJ1-1	-	TRBV30	many	CAWTLQRVAEAFF	TGTGCCTGGACCCTACAAAGGGTCGCTGAAGCTTTCTTT
TRBJ1-3	-	TRBV27	many	CASSYTNSGNTIYF	TGTGCCAGCAGTTACACCAACTCTGGAAACACCATATATTTT
TRBJ2-7	TRBD1	TRBV7-2	few	CASSTRTGVSYEQYF	TGTGCCAGCAGCACCCGGACAGGGGTGAGCTACGAGCAGTACTTC
TRBJ1-3	-	TRBV10-3	few	CAISDPSRSGNTIYF	TGTGCCATCAGTGATCCCTCACGCTCTGGAAACACCATATATTTT
TRBJ2-2	-	TRBV7-9	many	CASSLGSTSGELFF	TGTGCCAGCAGCTTAGGGAGCACCAGCGGGGAGCTGTTTTTT
TRBJ2-1	-	TRBV2	many	CASSPGLPSSYNEQFF	TGTGCCAGCAGTCCTGGACTCCCTAGCTCCTACAATGAGCAGTTCTTC
TRBJ2-2	-	TRBV3-1	once	CASITLDTGELFF	TGTGCCAGCATCACCCTGGACACCGGGGAGCTGTTTTTT
TRBJ2-7	-	TRBV6-5	-	CASSYSTRDPSYEQYF	TGTGCCAGCAGTTACTCCACCCGGGACCCGTCCTACGAGCAGTACTTC
TRBJ1-1	-	TRBV30	-	CAWRQDYTEAFF	TGTGCCTGGAGACAGGATTACACTGAAGCTTTCTTT
TRBJ2-1	TRBD2	TRBV9	few	CASSAPTSGSYNEQFF	TGTGCCAGCAGCGCCCCGACTAGCGGGAGCTACAATGAGCAGTTCTTC
TRBJ2-7	-	TRBV6-2/TRBV6-3	many	CASTGQSYEQYF	TGTGCCAGCACAGGGCAGTCCTACGAGCAGTACTTC
TRBJ1-1	-	TRBV5-5	few	CASSATTGLGVAEAFF	TGTGCCAGCAGCGCCACGACAGGCCTGGGGGTGGCTGAAGCTTTCTTT
TRBJ2-1	-	TRBV29-1	-	CSVEKLDYREQFF	TGCAGCGTTGAGAAACTAGACTATCGGGAGCAGTTCTTC
TRBJ2-3	TRBD2	TRBV7-2	many	CASSWTSDRDTQYF	TGTGCCAGCAGCTGGACTAGCGATAGAGATACGCAGTATTTT
TRBJ2-5	TRBD2	TRBV7-2	many	CASSLVMAGGGETQYF	TGTGCCAGCAGCTTAGTAATGGCGGGAGGGGGGGAGACCCAGTACTTC